These 16 T cell receptor beta chains were sequenced from one sample in a study of cytomegalovirus exposure and HLA in healthy donors. It was with 60 Vbeta and 13 Jbeta primers that the PCR ran. Profiled with immunoSEQ multiplex PCR; TCRdb holds only in-frame clones, not every one. The sample lists under 130,000 clones, about 80% seen once, with roughly 4.9% in the top ten. The sample comprised PBMCs. Source of these receptors: a female donor in good health and CMV-seropositive.

The chain has TRBV5-4 and TRBJ2-1; 9 bases match TRBD1. V lost 2 bases and J lost 8; bases outside the gene matches: 2. CDR1 SGHNT and CDR2 YYREEE come from the germline V gene (reference sequence). The CDR3 is 13 residues long. The CDR3 protein is CASSLGQGYEQFF. The CDR3 DNA follows: TGTGCCAGCAGCTTAGGACAGGGGTATGAGCAGTTCTTC.

The V gene is TRBV18, the J gene TRBJ2-1, with D perhaps TRBD2 (6 bases). The CDR3 length is 13 residues. V lost 2 bases, J lost 9 bases, and 11 bases lay in between. CDR1 KGHSH and CDR2 LQKENI come from the germline V gene. The CDR3 bases are TGTGCCAGCTCACCAACGGGGGTGGTTGAGCAGTTCTTC. As protein: CASSPTGVVEQFF.

The genes are TRBV4-2 and TRBJ2-5; 8 bases map to TRBD2. Germline CDR1 and CDR2: LGHNA and YNFKEQ. J was trimmed by 4 bases and V by 0 bases; bases with no gene match: 10. This CDR3 is built from 17 residues. The CDR3 loop reads CASSQDLGGGFGETQYF. CDR3 nucleotides: TGTGCCAGCAGCCAAGATTTAGGCGGGGGGTTCGGAGAGACCCAGTACTTC.

This chain joins TRBV5-1 and TRBJ2-1, with 9 positions matching TRBD1. In germline, CDR1 is SGHRS, CDR2 YFSETQ. With 3 bases clipped from V and 10 bases from J, the junction kept 23 bases outside the gene matches. The CDR3 is 19 amino acids. As DNA, the CDR3 is TGCGCCAGCAGCTCGAAACACCTCGCCTCGGGACAGGGACTAAGCGAGCAGTTCTTC. It encodes CASSSKHLASGQGLSEQFF.

J is TRBJ1-5 and V is TRBV19; TRBD1 aligns across 7 bases. Trimming at V came to 2 bases and at J to 4 bases, leaving 2 bases not matched to a gene. The V gene's germline CDR1 is LNHDA and CDR2 SQIVND (reference sequence). The CDR3 consists of 14 residues. Here the CDR3 DNA reads TGTGCCAGTAGTATAAGGGACAGAAATCAGCCCCAGCATTTT. Its protein product is CASSIRDRNQPQHF.

The V and J genes are TRBV9 and TRBJ1-3, with a weak D call TRBD1 (6 bases). Between the trimmed V and J ends, which lost 3 bases and 2 bases, there was a span of 9 bases. Germline V CDR1 and CDR2: SGDLS, YYNGEE. The CDR3 runs 14 residues. The CDR3 DNA is TGTGCCAGCAGCGCTTACAGGGCTGGAAACACCATATATTTT. Residues: CASSAYRAGNTIYF.

The V and J genes are TRBV21-1 and TRBJ1-4. TRBV21-1 is a recognized pseudogene. This CDR3 spans 17 amino acids. The CDR3: CASSKAHCTATNEKLFF. DNA of the CDR3: TGTGCCAGCAGCAAAGCCCACTGTACCGCAACTAATGAAAAACTGTTTTTT.

The rearrangement joins TRBV7-2 to TRBJ1-1; D is unclear. Germline CDR1 and CDR2: SGHTA and FQGNSA. V was pared by 1 base and J by 2 bases, with 8 bases between. The CDR3 spans 14 residues. This CDR3 reads CASSLGARNTEAFF. CDR3 sequence (DNA): TGTGCCAGCAGCTTAGGGGCGCGAAACACTGAAGCTTTCTTT.

The chain employs TRBV5-4 and TRBJ2-3; 7 bases are shared with TRBD2. This CDR3 spans 14 amino acids. In germline, CDR1 is SGHNT, CDR2 YYREEE (reference sequence). J gave up 3 bases and V 2 bases, and 3 bases lay outside the gene matches. The CDR3 loop is CASSLAGRTDTQYF. CDR3 DNA: TGTGCCAGCAGCTTAGCGGGGCGGACAGATACGCAGTATTTT. Complete variable domain (other parts from reference TRBV5-4 and TRBJ2-3): ETGVTQSPTHLIKTRGQQVTLRCSSQSGHNTVSWYQQALGQGPQFIFQYYREEENGRGNFPPRFSGLQFPNYSSELNVNALELDDSALYLCASSLAGRTDTQYFGPGTRLTVL.

CDR3: CASRNPGTAGLAGGPVETQYF. The DNA for the CDR3 is TGTGCCAGCAGAAACCCCGGGACAGCGGGACTAGCGGGGGGGCCGGTGGAGACCCAGTACTTC. The gene calls are TRBV27 and TRBJ2-5, with TRBD2 matching over 16 bases. CDR3 length: 21 residues. Per the germline V gene, CDR1 is MNHEY and CDR2 is SMNVEV (reference sequence). V was pared by 6 bases and J by 5 bases, with 21 bases of the junction left unmatched.

The CDR3 nucleotides read TGTGCCAGCTCGCGGGACGGAGGCACAGATACGCAGTATTTT. The encoded protein is CASSRDGGTDTQYF. This rearrangement joins TRBV18 to TRBJ2-3; D is perhaps TRBD2 (6 bases). The CDR3 runs 14 residues. The V gene lost 6 bases and the J gene lost 1 base, with 11 bases spanning the gap. Germline V gene sequence: CDR1 KGHSH, CDR2 LQKENI.

The rearrangement joins TRBV10-3 to TRBJ2-1; 8 bases are shared with TRBD2. Germline CDR1 ENHRY, CDR2 SYGVKD. This CDR3 has 13 amino acids. Trimming cost V 4 bases and J 7 bases; bases outside gene matches: 3. The CDR3: CAISGAGGNEQFF. For the CDR3, the DNA is TGTGCCATCAGTGGGGCGGGAGGTAATGAGCAGTTCTTC.

The chain combines TRBV5-8 with TRBJ2-3; 8 bases are shared with TRBD1. Germline values: CDR1 SGHTS, CDR2 YDEGEE. Trimming cost V 4 bases and J 2 bases; bases outside gene matches: 3. The CDR3 totals 14 residues. The CDR3 DNA follows: TGTGCCAGCAGCCAGGGACAGGACACAGATACGCAGTATTTT. Amino acids: CASSQGQDTDTQYF. Supplemented by reference TRBV5-8 and TRBJ2-3, the full variable domain reads EAGVTQSPTHLIKTRGQQATLRCSPISGHTSVYWYQQALGLGLQFLLWYDEGEERNRGNFPPRFSGRQFPNYSSELNVNALELEDSALYLCASSQGQDTDTQYFGPGTRLTVL.

In its sample, this clone was seen a few times. The chain links TRBV5-1 to TRBJ1-1; D not resolved. CDR3 length equals 12 residues. V was pared by 0 bases and J by 7 bases, with 7 bases between. Looked up from germline, CDR1 is SGHRS and CDR2 is YFSETQ. The CDR3 region is CASSLDASEAFF. Written as DNA, the CDR3 is TGCGCCAGCAGCTTGGATGCCAGTGAAGCTTTCTTT.

The chain joins TRBV7-9 to TRBJ2-1, with 14 bases lining up with TRBD2. The trim removed 4 bases at V and 7 bases at J, leaving 6 bases unmatched. This CDR3 contains 16 residues. Germline V CDR1 and CDR2: SEHNR, FQNEAQ (reference sequence). In DNA form, the CDR3 reads TGTGCCAGCAGCTCTAGACTAGCGGGAGGGCTGAATGAGCAGTTCTTC. Its translation: CASSSRLAGGLNEQFF.

The J gene is TRBJ2-7, the V gene TRBV5-6; D possibly corresponds to TRBD2 (5 bases). This CDR3 region has 15 residues. Germline CDR1 is SGHDT and CDR2 is YYEEEE. Trimming took off 5 bases at V and 1 base at J, with 16 bases between the two ends. The CDR3 here is CASSPLGVRSYEQYF. For the CDR3, the DNA is TGTGCCAGCAGTCCGCTCGGGGTAAGGTCCTACGAGCAGTACTTC.